This T cell receptor (beta chain) was sequenced during a study of Ad26.COV2.S vaccination and SARS-CoV-2 variants. This clone occurred a few times. Here immunoSEQ multiplex PCR was the method, and the copy in TCRdb shows in-frame clones only, minus some. The sample lists around 500,000 clones; 80% to 90% were seen once. Specified treatment: around 19 received Ad26.COV2.S at low or high dose, single or two shots; 5 received placebo; per-sample allocation not given. On day 63 after the first injection, vaccine and placebo recipients gave samples. V lost 0 bases, J lost 8 bases, and 12 bases lay in between. Germline values: CDR1 SGDLS, CDR2 YYNGEE. There are 14 residues in the CDR3.

The origin of this receptor is a person between 18 and 65 years old who received the Ad26.COV2.S COVID-19 vaccine or a placebo. The chain recombines TRBV9 with TRBJ2-1; D is undetermined. Sequenced material: peripheral blood, taken in a trial of Ad26.COV2.S vaccine versus placebo. The CDR3 sequence: CASSVEMGIDEQFF. DNA for the CDR3: TGTGCCAGCAGCGTAGAAATGGGTATCGATGAGCAGTTCTTC.